This is a list of T cell receptor beta chains from one sample in a study of cytomegalovirus exposure and HLA in healthy donors. Measured with immunoSEQ multiplex PCR; TCRdb has only the in-frame clones, and not every one. Among approximately 89,000 clones listed, 62% were seen once. Sequenced: PBMCs. The receptors stem from a woman aged 25 to 39 in good health and CMV-seropositive. Each CDR3 is given with its conserved first and last residue. A D gene is named only where the DNA matches it firmly. Clone size is given for some rows only: seen once, a few or many times, or a class if the clone is expanded.

D gene,clone size,CDR3 length,V gene,J gene,CDR3 protein,CDR3 DNA
TRBD1,NA,15,TRBV19,TRBJ1-1,CASREQGAWNTEAFF,TGTGCCAGTAGGGAACAGGGGGCTTGGAACACTGAAGCTTTCTTT
TRBD1,NA,18,TRBV27,TRBJ2-3,CASSSRTGFSEVTDTQYF,TGTGCCAGCAGTTCAAGGACAGGGTTCTCCGAGGTAACAGATACGCAGTATTTT
NA,few,15,TRBV27,TRBJ2-7,CASSSIAEPSYEQYF,TGTGCCAGCAGTTCGATAGCGGAGCCTTCCTACGAGCAGTACTTC
TRBD1,NA,14,TRBV28,TRBJ1-1,CATSPGTAKSEAFF,TGTGCCACCTCACCCGGGACAGCCAAATCGGAAGCTTTCTTT
TRBD2,NA,17,TRBV15,TRBJ2-1,CATSREGLAGGINEQFF,TGTGCCACCAGCAGAGAAGGGCTAGCGGGGGGGATCAATGAGCAGTTCTTC
NA,NA,16,TRBV7-6,TRBJ1-3,CASSPGPTGSGNTIYF,TGTGCCAGCAGCCCGGGCCCCACGGGGTCTGGAAACACCATATATTTT
TRBD1,NA,16,TRBV7-9,TRBJ2-5,CASSLDPTGGRETQYF,TGTGCCAGCAGCTTAGATCCGACAGGGGGCCGCGAGACCCAGTACTTC
TRBD2,NA,12,TRBV6-5,TRBJ2-5,CASGTGGETQYF,TGTGCCAGCGGGACGGGGGGGGAGACCCAGTACTTC
TRBD1,NA,15,TRBV6-1,TRBJ2-1,CASSPTGEGYHEQFF,TGTGCCAGCAGTCCCACAGGGGAAGGGTACCATGAGCAGTTCTTC
TRBD1,NA,13,TRBV29-1,TRBJ1-1,CSVERATGDEAFF,TGCAGCGTTGAAAGGGCAACAGGGGATGAAGCTTTCTTT
TRBD2,NA,17,TRBV9,TRBJ2-2,CASSGKTSGGPSHRLFF,TGTGCCAGCAGCGGGAAGACTAGCGGGGGACCTTCCCACAGGCTGTTTTTT